These 16 T cell receptor beta chains originate from one sample sequenced in a study of shared clonotypes between healthy human individuals (TCRdb year 2020). The method was the immunoSEQ multiplex PCR assay. Imported from immuneACCESS, the table was reduced by TCRdb to in-frame sequences with V and J called. These copies leave out some clones; in studies compared against another copy, an unresolved V gene accounts for under half, and the cause of the remainder is not known. Recorded for this sample are hundreds of thousands of clones; more than 95% of them occurred a single time. The ten largest clones represent about 0.057% of the sample. Sequenced: naive CD4+ T cells sorted from blood. The cell subset or site label, as the study defines it: CD45RA+ positively selected. Receptor source: a woman aged 25 to 45 in good health.

The V gene is TRBV5-1, the J gene TRBJ1-4, with 10 bases identical to TRBD1. The CDR3 extends over 14 amino acids. The junction had 5 bases not matched to a gene; V was cut back by 4 bases and J by 8 bases. Germline-derived CDR1 and CDR2 are SGHRS and YFSETQ. CDR3 region: CASSRGTGDEKLFF. In DNA, the CDR3 is TGCGCCAGCAGCCGGGGGACAGGGGACGAAAAACTGTTTTTT.

The chain links TRBV5-8 to TRBJ1-3, with no clear D. CDR3 length: 16 residues. CDR1 is SGHTS and CDR2 is YDEGEE in the germline V gene. The germline V and J ends were trimmed by 4 bases and 0 bases, with 14 bases remaining between them. In nucleotides, the CDR3 is TGTGCCAGCAGCCGCGCTCTTCTCAGCTCTGGAAACACCATATATTTT. Translation: CASSRALLSSGNTIYF.

This rearrangement joins TRBV7-2 to TRBJ2-2, with unresolved D. The germline V and J ends were trimmed by 2 bases and 2 bases, with 15 bases remaining between them. In germline, CDR1 is SGHTA, CDR2 FQGNSA. The CDR3 has 17 residues. The DNA for the CDR3 is TGTGCCAGCAGCTTATTAGGTCGCATAGCAAACACCGGGGAGCTGTTTTTT. The encoded protein is CASSLLGRIANTGELFF.

The gene calls are TRBV5-1 and TRBJ2-1, with 7 positions matching TRBD2. Germline CDR1 is SGHRS and CDR2 is YFSETQ. The CDR3 is 16 residues long. V was pared by 5 bases and J by 0 bases, with 8 bases of the junction left unmatched. Here the CDR3 reads CASSPGLLSSYNEQFF. The DNA of the CDR3 is TGCGCCAGCAGTCCGGGACTACTGAGCTCCTACAATGAGCAGTTCTTC. Filled out from reference TRBV5-1 and TRBJ2-1, the complete variable domain reads KAGVTQTPRYLIKTRGQQVTLSCSPISGHRSVSWYQQTPGQGLQFLFEYFSETQRNKGNFPGRFSGRQFSNSRSEMNVSTLELGDSALYLCASSPGLLSSYNEQFFGPGTRLTVL.

The chain links TRBV4-1 to TRBJ1-1; D gene ambiguous. Between the trimmed V and J ends, which lost 0 bases and 3 bases, there was a span of 11 bases. Germline V gene lookup returns CDR1 MGHRA and CDR2 YSYEKL. This CDR3 comprises 15 residues. This CDR3 is CASSQEPLGHTEAFF. For the CDR3, the DNA is TGCGCCAGCAGCCAAGAACCCCTTGGACACACTGAAGCTTTCTTT.

V is TRBV6-5 and J is TRBJ2-1; D possibly corresponds to TRBD2 (5 bases). CDR1 and CDR2 (germline): MNHEY, SVGAGI. With 8 bases removed from V and 5 bases from J, the gap between germline ends came to 16 bases. The CDR3 totals 14 residues. The CDR3 spells CASGYPEVDNEQFF. For the CDR3, the DNA is TGTGCCAGCGGCTATCCGGAGGTCGACAATGAGCAGTTCTTC.

This clone has a single count. The chain has TRBV25-1 and TRBJ2-1; D uncertain. The CDR3 totals 15 residues. The germline CDR1 and CDR2 sequences are MGHDK and SYGVNS. Trimming took 6 bases from V and 8 from J, leaving 20 bases between them. CDR3 sequence: CASRGSRTLWDEQFF. Here the CDR3 DNA reads TGTGCCAGCAGGGGGTCGCGGACGCTTTGGGATGAGCAGTTCTTC.

This sequence joins TRBV6-5 and TRBJ2-1; 7 positions match TRBD2. Germline CDR1 reads MNHEY; CDR2 reads SVGAGI. The CDR3 has 12 amino acids. Losses at the gene ends were 5 bases for V and 9 bases for J; bases not matched to a gene: 4. The CDR3 region has the DNA TGTGCCAGCAGTGGACTAGGCGGTGAGCAGTTCTTC. This codes for CASSGLGGEQFF.

The gene calls are TRBV11-2 and TRBJ2-1; D is possibly TRBD2 (6 bases). The CDR3 extends over 14 amino acids. In germline, CDR1 is SGHAT, CDR2 FQNNGV. V was clipped by 4 bases and J by 9 bases, with 16 bases between them. CDR3 nucleotides: TGTGCCAGCAGCTCGGGACTTCCCTGGGCTGAGCAGTTCTTC. This codes for CASSSGLPWAEQFF.

The chain is built from TRBV2 and TRBJ1-1, with D uncertain. Trimming removed 6 bases at V and 0 bases at J, with 5 bases between. The CDR3 covers 12 residues. In germline, CDR1 is SNHLY, CDR2 FYNNEI. For the CDR3, the DNA is TGTGCCAGCAGGACTGTGAACACTGAAGCTTTCTTT. Amino acids: CASRTVNTEAFF.

The rearrangement uses TRBV5-1 and TRBJ1-5; D is possibly TRBD1 (6 bases). Germline values: CDR1 SGHRS, CDR2 YFSETQ. Trimming removed 4 bases from V and 3 bases from J, with 11 bases in between. The CDR3 covers 14 residues. CDR3 sequence: CASSTGAVNQPQHF. The DNA for the CDR3 is TGCGCCAGCAGCACGGGGGCGGTCAATCAGCCCCAGCATTTT.

The chain links TRBV7-9 to TRBJ2-2, with 10 bases aligning to TRBD2. From germline, CDR1 is SEHNR and CDR2 FQNEAQ (reference sequence). V gave up 3 bases and J gave up 6 bases; unmatched junction bases: 4. This CDR3 region has 15 residues. The CDR3 region has the DNA TGTGCCAGCAGCTTTACTAGCGGGGCCGCCGGGGAGCTGTTTTTT. It codes for CASSFTSGAAGELFF.

V and J are TRBV6-5 and TRBJ1-1; D call uncertain. V was shortened by 0 bases and J by 0 bases, with 8 bases between the two germline ends. There are 15 residues in the CDR3. Germline V gives CDR1 MNHEY, CDR2 SVGAGI. The CDR3 DNA reads as TGTGCCAGCAGTTACTCGATTTTGGTGAACACTGAAGCTTTCTTT. It translates to CASSYSILVNTEAFF.

The CDR3 is CAWDRTGGGEQYF. Written as DNA, the CDR3 is TGTGCCTGGGACAGGACAGGGGGGGGCGAGCAGTACTTC. V gene TRBV30 combines with J gene TRBJ2-7; 10 bases agree with TRBD1. The CDR3 has 13 amino acids. CDR1 and CDR2 from the germline V gene are GTSNPN and SVGIG (reference sequence). The J segment lost 6 bases and the V segment lost 5 bases, leaving 7 bases of the junction unmatched. Full variable domain (outside the CDR3, taken from reference TRBV30 and TRBJ2-7): SQTIHQWPATLVQPVGSPLSLECTVEGTSNPNLYWYRQAAGRGLQLLFYSVGIGQISSEVPQNLSASRPQDRQFILSSKKLLLSDSGFYLCAWDRTGGGEQYFGPGTRLTVT.

The rearrangement uses TRBV29-1 and TRBJ1-1; 11 bases align to TRBD1. In germline, CDR1 is SQVTM, CDR2 ANQGSEA. This CDR3 is 12 amino acids long. CDR3 DNA: TGCAGTCACGCTTGGACAGGGGGCGAAGCTTTCTTT. The encoded protein is CSHAWTGGEAFF.

The V gene is TRBV28, the J gene TRBJ2-2; no reliable D call. Germline loops: CDR1 MDHEN, CDR2 SYDVKM. The CDR3 has 13 residues. Between the trimmed V and J ends, which lost 7 bases and 1 base, there was a span of 7 bases. In DNA, the CDR3 is TGTGCCAGCAATTCAGAGAACACCGGGGAGCTGTTTTTT. This translates into CASNSENTGELFF. Full variable domain (rest looked up from reference TRBV28 and TRBJ2-2): DVKVTQSSRYLVKRTGEKVFLECVQDMDHENMFWYRQDPGLGLRLIYFSYDVKMKEKGDIPEGYSVSREKKERFSLILESASTNQTSMYLCASNSENTGELFFGEGSRLTVL.